The next 24 T cell receptor beta chains were all read from a single sample in a study of blood T cell repertoires in COVID-19. TCRdb keeps only in-frame clones here, not all; method: immunoSEQ multiplex PCR. The sample lists approximately 400,000 clones, roughly 86% occurring once. The material sequenced was PBMCs or T cells enriched from blood (not recorded which). The receptors come from a man aged 30-40 years who had recovered from COVID-19.

The chain is built from TRBV2 and TRBJ1-2; 10 bases line up with TRBD1. Germline CDR1 SNHLY, CDR2 FYNNEI. The CDR3 loop spans 15 amino acids. The junction had 9 bases not matched to a gene; V was cut back by 6 bases and J by 5 bases. The CDR3 is CASSGTGVVPYGYTF. In DNA, the CDR3 is TGTGCCAGCAGCGGGACAGGGGTGGTACCATATGGCTACACCTTC. Based on the CDR3 plus reference TRBV2 and TRBJ1-2, the full variable domain is EPEVTQTPSHQVTQMGQEVILRCVPISNHLYFYWYRQILGQKVEFLVSFYNNEISEKSEIFDDQFSVERPDGSNFTLKIRSTKLEDSAMYFCASSGTGVVPYGYTFGSGTRLTVV.

The rearrangement joins TRBV19 to TRBJ1-3; no reliable D call. The CDR3 is 12 amino acids. Germline CDR1 and CDR2: LNHDA and SQIVND (reference sequence). V lost 8 bases and J lost 4, with 9 bases in between. The CDR3 nucleotides are TGTGCCAGTCAAGCGGGAGGAAACACCATATATTTT. Translated, it gives CASQAGGNTIYF.

The rearrangement links TRBV5-6 to TRBJ2-3, with D possibly matching TRBD1 (5 bases). V was clipped by 4 bases and J by 5 bases, with 14 bases between them. CDR1 and CDR2 from the germline V gene are SGHDT and YYEEEE. CDR3 size: 14 residues. The CDR3: CASSLRQREDTQYF. The CDR3 bases are TGTGCCAGCAGCCTGCGACAGAGAGAAGATACGCAGTATTTT.

This chain uses TRBV15 with TRBJ1-5; D gene ambiguous. CDR1 and CDR2 (germline): LNHNV, YYDKDF (reference sequence). The CDR3 consists of 16 residues. V lost 2 bases to trimming and J lost 6 bases, with 17 bases between them. CDR3 sequence (DNA): TGTGCCACCAGCAGAACAATTGGGAGGGTCGTTCAGCCCCAGCATTTT. The encoded protein is CATSRTIGRVVQPQHF.

The chain recombines TRBV2 with TRBJ1-5, with D possibly being TRBD1 (5 bases). The germline gives CDR1 SNHLY, CDR2 FYNNEI. This CDR3 region has 14 residues. V was shortened by 1 base and J by 6 bases, with 10 bases between the two germline ends. For the CDR3, the DNA is TGTGCCAGCAGTGAAGACAGGCTGGGTCAGCCCCAGCATTTT. It is translated as CASSEDRLGQPQHF.

This sequence joins TRBV2 and TRBJ2-5; 7 bases are a match to TRBD1. Germline V lookup: CDR1 SNHLY, CDR2 FYNNEI. The CDR3 totals 13 residues. Trimming took 4 bases from V and 5 from J; bases not matched to a gene: 4. CDR3 protein: CASSGYRGETQYF. The DNA of the CDR3 is TGTGCCAGCAGTGGATACAGGGGCGAGACCCAGTACTTC. Full variable domain (rest looked up from reference TRBV2 and TRBJ2-5): EPEVTQTPSHQVTQMGQEVILRCVPISNHLYFYWYRQILGQKVEFLVSFYNNEISEKSEIFDDQFSVERPDGSNFTLKIRSTKLEDSAMYFCASSGYRGETQYFGPGTRLLVL.

This clone was found a few times. The rearrangement uses TRBV7-9 and TRBJ1-2; 12 bases agree with TRBD1. V lost 4 bases and J lost 4; bases outside the gene matches: 4. The CDR3 consists of 15 residues. Per the germline V gene, CDR1 is SEHNR and CDR2 is FQNEAQ (reference sequence). The CDR3, as DNA: TGTGCCAGCAGCTCCGGGACAGGGGGCCCCTATGGCTACACCTTC. It codes for CASSSGTGGPYGYTF.

This clone was detected once. The V and J genes are TRBV6-5 and TRBJ2-1; 9 bases fit TRBD2. V was pared by 6 bases and J by 7 bases, with 4 bases of the junction left unmatched. This CDR3 contains 13 residues. Per germline, CDR1 MNHEY and CDR2 SVGAGI. The CDR3 nucleotides are TGTGCCAGCAGGCCCCTAGCGGGGAATGAGCAGTTCTTC. Translation: CASRPLAGNEQFF.

This chain links TRBV27 with TRBJ2-7, with 10 bases fitting TRBD2. The CDR3 is 15 residues long. The J segment lost 4 bases and the V segment lost 3 bases, leaving 6 bases of the junction unmatched. Germline V gene data show CDR1 as MNHEY and CDR2 as SMNVEV (reference sequence). The CDR3 is CASSFSGGPYYEQYF. In DNA form, the CDR3 reads TGTGCCAGCAGTTTTAGCGGGGGGCCATATTACGAGCAGTACTTC.

The genes are TRBV5-1 and TRBJ2-3; weak D call: TRBD2 (5 bases). V lost 3 bases and J lost 1, with 15 bases in between. The CDR3 runs to 16 residues. Germline-derived CDR1 and CDR2 are SGHRS and YFSETQ. The CDR3 sequence: CASSWTTPGGTDTQYF. CDR3 sequence (DNA): TGCGCCAGCAGCTGGACCACCCCCGGGGGCACAGATACGCAGTATTTT.

The chain is built from TRBV30 and TRBJ1-2; TRBD1 matches 7 bases. The germline V gene encodes CDR1 GTSNPN and CDR2 SVGIG (reference sequence). With V trimmed by 2 bases and J by 7 bases, 4 bases remained unmatched. The CDR3 extends over 12 amino acids. CDR3 region: CAWSRQGRGYTF. CDR3 nucleotide sequence: TGTGCCTGGAGTCGACAGGGTCGTGGCTACACCTTC.

The chain carries TRBV6-5 and TRBJ1-5, with 8 nucleotides matching TRBD1. Germline trimming cut 2 bases from V and 7 bases from J; bases unmatched to any gene: 7. CDR1 and CDR2 from the germline V gene are MNHEY and SVGAGI. The CDR3 has 15 residues. CDR3 loop: CASSYGAGGGQPQHF. The DNA of the CDR3 is TGTGCCAGCAGTTACGGTGCAGGGGGCGGGCAGCCCCAGCATTTT.

The chain couples TRBV15 to TRBJ2-5; D is undetermined. This CDR3 is built from 13 residues. The ends were cut back, 3 bases at V and 3 bases at J, with 8 bases in the middle. Germline CDR1 is LNHNV and CDR2 is YYDKDF (reference sequence). The CDR3, as DNA: TGTGCCACCAGCAGCTCTAGAGAAGAGACCCAGTACTTC. Translating gives CATSSSREETQYF.

The chain joins TRBV5-1 to TRBJ1-6; D is perhaps TRBD1 (6 bases). This CDR3 region has 14 residues. Germline V gives CDR1 SGHRS, CDR2 YFSETQ. Trimming pared 5 bases from V and 10 bases from J, leaving 16 bases between. CDR3 in amino acids: CASRGGDTVSPLHF. In DNA, the CDR3 is TGCGCCAGCAGAGGGGGAGATACGGTCTCACCCCTCCACTTT.

The chain couples TRBV30 to TRBJ1-2, with a tentative D call TRBD1 (6 bases). The CDR3 spans 14 residues. Trimming took 2 bases from V and 4 from J, leaving 14 bases between them. Looked up from germline, CDR1 is GTSNPN and CDR2 is SVGIG (reference sequence). CDR3 in amino acids: CAWSQLQGVYGYTF. CDR3 nucleotides: TGTGCCTGGAGTCAACTACAGGGTGTCTATGGCTACACCTTC.

This clone was counted once. The CDR3 region is CASSMAQLNQPQHF. CDR3 DNA: TGTGCCAGCAGCATGGCACAGCTGAATCAGCCCCAGCATTTT. The chain combines TRBV7-2 with TRBJ1-5; D is unclear. Germline CDR1 is SGHTA and CDR2 is FQGNSA. The CDR3 extends over 14 amino acids. V lost 5 bases, J lost 4 bases, and 12 bases lay in between.

CDR3 region: CASSTAGRTHQPQHF. The CDR3 DNA reads as TGTGCCAGCAGTACCGCGGGACGGACGCATCAGCCCCAGCATTTT. The chain is built from TRBV27 and TRBJ1-5; a possible D gene is TRBD1 (5 bases). From germline, CDR1 is MNHEY and CDR2 SMNVEV (reference sequence). V was pared by 5 bases and J by 5 bases, with 16 bases between. The CDR3 has 15 residues.

The chain joins TRBV30 to TRBJ1-1; tentative D call: TRBD1 (5 bases). This CDR3 is built from 12 residues. Germline V gives CDR1 GTSNPN, CDR2 SVGIG (reference sequence). Trimming shortened V by 8 bases and J by 3 bases, and 13 bases separated the two germline ends. CDR3 protein: CAGRRDYTEAFF. For the CDR3, the DNA is TGTGCCGGGCGCCGGGACTACACTGAAGCTTTCTTT.

In this sample, this clone turned up once. The chain employs TRBV21-1 and TRBJ1-1; the D call in the table, TRBD1, was not verified against the DNA. TRBV21-1 is designated a pseudogene. CDR3 length equals 16 residues. The CDR3 region is CASSNLGHKTNTEAFF. In DNA, the CDR3 is TGTGCCAGCAGCAACCTTGGACACAAGACGAACACTGAAGCTTTCTTT.

In DNA form, the CDR3 reads TGTGCCAGCAGTCCTACAACTAGCATCTACGAGCAGTACTTC. As protein: CASSPTTSIYEQYF. The chain has TRBV7-9 and TRBJ2-7; a possible D gene is TRBD2 (6 bases). The CDR3 consists of 14 residues. Per the germline V gene, CDR1 is SEHNR and CDR2 is FQNEAQ (reference sequence). Trimming left V 6 bases short and J 3 bases short, with 15 bases between.

This sequence joins TRBV7-9 and TRBJ2-1; tentative D call: TRBD2 (6 bases). The CDR3 spans 13 residues. Trimming removed 5 bases from V and 8 bases from J, with 13 bases in between. Germline V lookup: CDR1 SEHNR, CDR2 FQNEAQ (reference sequence). Written as DNA, the CDR3 is TGTGCCAGCAGCGCGCTCGTAGCGGATGAGCAGTTCTTC. Amino acids: CASSALVADEQFF.

The chain employs TRBV7-9 and TRBJ2-1; 8 bases fit TRBD2. The V gene's germline CDR1 is SEHNR and CDR2 FQNEAQ (reference sequence). The CDR3 is 15 amino acids. V trimming: 7 bases; J trimming: 5 bases; junction bases outside the gene matches: 10. CDR3 in amino acids: CASTRSGGGNNEQFF. Written as DNA, the CDR3 is TGTGCCAGCACCCGAAGCGGGGGTGGGAACAATGAGCAGTTCTTC.

V usage is TRBV3-1 (or the pseudogene TRBV3-2) and J usage is TRBJ1-1; D might be TRBD1 (5 bases). CDR1 is LGHDT and CDR2 is YNNKEL in the germline V gene (reference sequence). The CDR3 contains 15 residues. V lost 0 bases and J 0 bases, leaving 8 bases between the germline ends. The CDR3 protein is CASSQEDSLNTEAFF. CDR3 in DNA: TGTGCCAGCAGCCAAGAAGACAGCCTGAACACTGAAGCTTTCTTT.

The V and J genes are TRBV6-1 and TRBJ1-1; no clear D. Per the germline V gene, CDR1 is MNHNS and CDR2 is SASEGT. With 2 bases removed from V and 1 base from J, the gap between germline ends came to 8 bases. The CDR3 totals 14 residues. CDR3 DNA sequence: TGTGCCAGCAGTGAACACAGTTCGAACACTGAAGCTTTCTTT. The encoded protein is CASSEHSSNTEAFF.